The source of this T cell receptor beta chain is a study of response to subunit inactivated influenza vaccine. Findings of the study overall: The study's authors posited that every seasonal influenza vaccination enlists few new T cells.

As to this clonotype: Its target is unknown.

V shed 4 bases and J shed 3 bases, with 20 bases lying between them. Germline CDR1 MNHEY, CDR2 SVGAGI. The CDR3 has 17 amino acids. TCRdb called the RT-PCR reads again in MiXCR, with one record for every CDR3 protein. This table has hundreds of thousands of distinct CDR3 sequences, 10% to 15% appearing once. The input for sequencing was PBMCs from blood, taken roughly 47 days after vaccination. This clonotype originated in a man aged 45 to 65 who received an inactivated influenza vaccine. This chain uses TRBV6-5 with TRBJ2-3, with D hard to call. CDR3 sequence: CASSSYRSLRGTDTQYF. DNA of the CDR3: TGTGCCAGCAGTTCCTACCGATCGCTTCGTGGGACAGATACGCAGTATTTT.